This is a list of T cell receptor beta chains from one sample in a study of T cells in Graves' hyperthyroidism and ophthalmopathy. From the multiplex PCR reads, TCRdb called clonotypes with MiXCR, one entry per CDR3 protein. There are about 560,000 distinct CDR3 sequences in the sample; approximately 14% occur only once, and approximately 15% lies in the top ten. Sequencing input: blood. The origin of the receptors is a woman aged 40 to 50 with Graves' hyperthyroidism. Each CDR3 is given with its conserved first and last residue. The D gene is left open where the match is weak. Some rows mark clone size as missing; the rest say once, few, many or name a class of expanded clone.

TRBV11-2	TRBJ2-3	many	TRBD2	TGTGCCAGCAGCTTAGAGATAGCGGGAGAAGCAGATACGCAGTATTTT	CASSLEIAGEADTQYF
TRBV6-2/TRBV6-3	TRBJ1-2	.	.	TGTGCCAGTAACCCGGGGATAGGGACTGGCTACACCTTC	CASNPGIGTGYTF
TRBV11-2	TRBJ2-1	many	TRBD2	TGTGCCAGCAGACCGACTAGCGGGAACTACAATGAGCAGTTCTTC	CASRPTSGNYNEQFF
TRBV14	TRBJ2-3	many	TRBD1	TGTGCCAGCAGCCTACTGACAGGGGGCGAACCAGATACGCAGTATTTT	CASSLLTGGEPDTQYF
TRBV30	TRBJ1-5	many	.	TGTGCCTGGAGTGGGCAGCCCCATCAGCCCCAGCATTTT	CAWSGQPHQPQHF
TRBV6-2/TRBV6-3	TRBJ2-7	.	.	TGTGCCAGCAGTTACCCTCATAAGGTACAGTCCTACGAGCAGTACTTC	CASSYPHKVQSYEQYF
TRBV6-5	TRBJ1-1	.	.	TGTGCCAGCAGTTACACTGAGGGGTTTGAAGCTTTCTTT	CASSYTEGFEAFF
TRBV12-3/TRBV12-4	TRBJ2-3	few	TRBD2	TGTGCCAGCAGTTTAAGAGCGGGGGAGAGCACAGATACGCAGTATTTT	CASSLRAGESTDTQYF
TRBV6-1	TRBJ2-3	.	.	TGTGCCAGCCTTCCGGGAGATAGCACAGATACGCAGTATTTT	CASLPGDSTDTQYF
TRBV6-1	TRBJ2-7	many	TRBD1	TGTGCCAGCAACCACGGACAGGGCTTTAGCGAGCAGTACTTC	CASNHGQGFSEQYF
TRBV7-2	TRBJ1-6	few	.	TGTGCCAGCAGCTTGGTCGTATCAGACCTCCACTTT	CASSLVVSDLHF
TRBV6-1	TRBJ2-3	few	TRBD2	TGTGCCAGCAGCCCACGACTAGCGGGAGCAATCCCCGCAGATACGCAGTATTTT	CASSPRLAGAIPADTQYF
TRBV7-2	TRBJ2-5	few	TRBD2	TGTGCCAGCAGCAAAGCGGGAGGGAAAGAGACCCAGTACTTC	CASSKAGGKETQYF
TRBV9	TRBJ2-5	many	.	TGTGCCAGCAGCGTAGCCGGTGAGGAGACCCAGTACTTC	CASSVAGEETQYF
TRBV13	TRBJ2-6	.	.	TGTGCCAGCAGCTTAGGCCTGGGTTTACGGGCCAACGTCCTGACTTTC	CASSLGLGLRANVLTF
TRBV29-1	TRBJ2-1	many	TRBD2	TGCAGCGTTGCCTTCCTAGCGGGTGCCTACAATGAGCAGTTCTTC	CSVAFLAGAYNEQFF
TRBV6-1	TRBJ2-2	.	.	TGTGCCAGCAGTAGATCAGGGGGGGGGGAGCTGTTTTTT	CASSRSGGGELFF
TRBV28	TRBJ1-1	many	TRBD1	TGTGCCAGCAGGCAACTGCTGGGCAGGGGGCTTTGGAACACTGAAGCTTTCTTT	CASRQLLGRGLWNTEAFF
TRBV6-5	TRBJ2-7	many	.	TGTGCCAGCAGTTACAAGGGTGGCCACGAGCAGTACTTC	CASSYKGGHEQYF
TRBV28	TRBJ1-4	many	.	TGTGCCAGCGGGGTAGGGGGGGGATCAGCAACTAATGAAAAACTGTTTTTT	CASGVGGGSATNEKLFF
TRBV29-1	TRBJ1-2	few	.	TGCAGCGTTGAAGAGGGCTCCCCTTATGGCTACACCTTC	CSVEEGSPYGYTF
TRBV3-1	TRBJ1-2	many	.	TGTGCCAGCAGCCAAGAGCAACAGGGTAACTATGGCTACACCTTC	CASSQEQQGNYGYTF
TRBV19	TRBJ2-3	few	TRBD2	TGTGCCAGTAGCGCTAGCGGGAGCAAGGCAGATACGCAGTATTTT	CASSASGSKADTQYF
TRBV5-1	TRBJ2-1	many	TRBD2	TGCGCCAGCAGCTTGGCACTAGCGGGATCTTTCAATGAGCAGTTCTTC	CASSLALAGSFNEQFF
TRBV28	TRBJ1-1	many	.	TGTGCCAGCAGTATACTCATGAACACTGAAGCTTTCTTT	CASSILMNTEAFF
TRBV7-9	TRBJ2-1	many	TRBD2	TGTGCCAGCAGCTCGCCGACTAGCGGGACGTCCAATGAGCAGTTCTTC	CASSSPTSGTSNEQFF
TRBV7-3	TRBJ2-6	few	TRBD2	TGTGCCAGCAGCTTTACCAGACTAGCGGGAGGTGGGGCCAACGTCCTGACTTTC	CASSFTRLAGGGANVLTF
TRBV4-1	TRBJ1-4	.	.	TGCGCCAGCAGCCAAGGATTGTCTCAGACAGTTGCTAATGAAAAACTGTTTTTT	CASSQGLSQTVANEKLFF
TRBV5-1	TRBJ2-2	many	.	TGCGCCAGCTCTAGGACACTGAACACCGGGGAGCTGTTTTTT	CASSRTLNTGELFF
TRBV5-4	TRBJ2-5	few	.	TGTGCCAGCAGCTTGGAGGGGCGGATCCAAGAGACCCAGTACTTC	CASSLEGRIQETQYF
TRBV7-9	TRBJ2-2	few	.	TGTGCCAGCAGGGAAACTACGAACACCGGGGAGCTGTTTTTT	CASRETTNTGELFF
TRBV10-3	TRBJ2-7	few	.	TGTGCCATCAGTGACGACAGTTACGAGCAGTACTTC	CAISDDSYEQYF
TRBV19	TRBJ1-2	.	TRBD1	TGTGCCAGTGGGACAGTATATGGCTACACCTTC	CASGTVYGYTF
TRBV6-2/TRBV6-3	TRBJ1-6	.	.	TGTGCCTGCAGCCCATATAGCTCCTATAATTCACCCCTCCACTTT	CACSPYSSYNSPLHF
TRBV12-3/TRBV12-4	TRBJ2-7	many	TRBD2	TGTGCCACCGCGACTAGCGGGAACTACGAGCAGTACTTC	CATATSGNYEQYF
TRBV5-1	TRBJ2-2	many	.	TGCGCCAGCAGACCGGGGCAGGACACCGGGGAGCTGTTTTTT	CASRPGQDTGELFF
TRBV20-1	TRBJ2-5	many	TRBD2	TGCAGTGCCATACTAGCGGGAGGAACCATGGGCACCCAGTACTTC	CSAILAGGTMGTQYF
TRBV29-1	TRBJ2-1	few	.	TGCAGCGCTAAGGAGCTCTGGGAGCAGTTCTTC	CSAKELWEQFF